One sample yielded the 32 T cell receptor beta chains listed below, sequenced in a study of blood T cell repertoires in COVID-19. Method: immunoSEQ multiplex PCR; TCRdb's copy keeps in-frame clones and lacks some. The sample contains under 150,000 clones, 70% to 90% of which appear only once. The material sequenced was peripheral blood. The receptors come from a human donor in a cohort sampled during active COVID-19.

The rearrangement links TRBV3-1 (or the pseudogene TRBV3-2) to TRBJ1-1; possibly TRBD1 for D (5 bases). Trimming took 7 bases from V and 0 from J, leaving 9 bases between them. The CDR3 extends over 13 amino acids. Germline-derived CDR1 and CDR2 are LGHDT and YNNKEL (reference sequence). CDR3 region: CASTYRMNTEAFF. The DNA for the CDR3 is TGTGCCAGCACCTACAGGATGAACACTGAAGCTTTCTTT.

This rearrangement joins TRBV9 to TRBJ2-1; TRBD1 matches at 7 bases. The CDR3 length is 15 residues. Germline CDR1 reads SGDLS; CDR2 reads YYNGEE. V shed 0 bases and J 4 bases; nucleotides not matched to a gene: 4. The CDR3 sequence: CASSVGGTDYNEQFF. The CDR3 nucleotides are TGTGCCAGCAGCGTAGGTGGGACAGATTACAATGAGCAGTTCTTC.

The CDR3 loop is CASSRGLEAFF. The CDR3 DNA reads as TGCGCCAGCAGTCGTGGGCTAGAAGCTTTCTTT. The chain joins TRBV5-1 to TRBJ1-1; D unresolved. V was clipped by 5 bases and J by 8 bases, with 10 bases between them. CDR3 size: 11 residues. The germline V gene has CDR1 SGHRS and CDR2 YFSETQ.

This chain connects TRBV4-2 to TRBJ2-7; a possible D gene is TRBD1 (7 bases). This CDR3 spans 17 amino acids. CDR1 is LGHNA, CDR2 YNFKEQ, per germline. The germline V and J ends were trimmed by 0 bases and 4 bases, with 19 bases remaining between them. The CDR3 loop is CASSQDRYTGAGYEQYF. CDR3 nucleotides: TGTGCCAGCAGCCAAGATCGATATACAGGGGCGGGGTACGAGCAGTACTTC.

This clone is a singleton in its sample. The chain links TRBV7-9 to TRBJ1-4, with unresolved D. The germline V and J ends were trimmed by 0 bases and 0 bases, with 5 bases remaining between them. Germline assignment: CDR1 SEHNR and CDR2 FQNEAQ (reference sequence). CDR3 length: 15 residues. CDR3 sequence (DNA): TGTGCCAGCAGCTTAGCGGCAACAACTAATGAAAAACTGTTTTTT. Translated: CASSLAATTNEKLFF.

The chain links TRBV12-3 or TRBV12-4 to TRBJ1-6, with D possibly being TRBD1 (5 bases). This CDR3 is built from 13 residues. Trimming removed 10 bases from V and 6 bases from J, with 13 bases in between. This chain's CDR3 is CATKLGGNSPLHF. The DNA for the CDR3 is TGTGCCACCAAGTTGGGGGGTAATTCACCCCTCCACTTT.

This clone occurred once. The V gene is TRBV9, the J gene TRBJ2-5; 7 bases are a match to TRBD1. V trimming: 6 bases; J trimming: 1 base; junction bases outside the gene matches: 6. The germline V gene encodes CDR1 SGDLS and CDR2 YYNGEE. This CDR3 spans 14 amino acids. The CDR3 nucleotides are TGTGCCAGCAACGGCAGGGGGTTCCAAGAGACCCAGTACTTC. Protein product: CASNGRGFQETQYF.

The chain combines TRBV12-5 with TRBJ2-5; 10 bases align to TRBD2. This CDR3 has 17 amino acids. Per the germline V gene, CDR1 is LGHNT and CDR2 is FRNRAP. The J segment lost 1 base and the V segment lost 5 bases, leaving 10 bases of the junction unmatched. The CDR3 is CASGPPSGGGPQETQYF. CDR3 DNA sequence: TGTGCTAGTGGTCCCCCCAGCGGGGGGGGCCCCCAAGAGACCCAGTACTTC.

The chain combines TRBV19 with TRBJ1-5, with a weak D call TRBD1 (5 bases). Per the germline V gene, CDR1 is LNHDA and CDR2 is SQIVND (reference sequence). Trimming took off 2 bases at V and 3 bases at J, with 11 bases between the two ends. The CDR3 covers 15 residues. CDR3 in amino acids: CASSISQGNNQPQHF. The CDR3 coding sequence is TGTGCCAGTAGTATAAGCCAGGGAAACAATCAGCCCCAGCATTTT.

The CDR3, as DNA: TGTGCCAGCAGCCAAGCTGGGCGAAATCAGCCCCAGCATTTT. Translating it yields CASSQAGRNQPQHF. V usage is TRBV3-1 (or the pseudogene TRBV3-2) and J usage is TRBJ1-5, with D unresolved. Trimming pared 1 base from V and 4 bases from J, leaving 8 bases between. Germline loops: CDR1 LGHDT, CDR2 YNNKEL (reference sequence). This CDR3 spans 14 amino acids.

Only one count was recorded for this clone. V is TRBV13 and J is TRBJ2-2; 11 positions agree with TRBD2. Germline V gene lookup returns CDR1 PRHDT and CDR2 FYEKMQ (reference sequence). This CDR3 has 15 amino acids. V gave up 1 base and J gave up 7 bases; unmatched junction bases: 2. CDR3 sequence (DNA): TGTGCCAGCAGCTTAGCCGGACTAGCGGGCGGGGAGCTGTTTTTT. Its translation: CASSLAGLAGGELFF.

CDR3 coding DNA: TGTGCCAGCAGCTTAGTTCAAGCGGGGGGGCCTCGAAACGAGCAGTACTTC. Translated: CASSLVQAGGPRNEQYF. The rearrangement joins TRBV7-6 to TRBJ2-7; 10 nucleotides match TRBD2. From germline, CDR1 is SGHVS and CDR2 FNYEAQ. Losses at the gene ends were 1 base for V and 5 bases for J; bases not matched to a gene: 11. The CDR3 runs 17 residues. Based on the CDR3 plus reference TRBV7-6 and TRBJ2-7, the full variable domain is GAGVSQSPRYKVTKRGQDVALRCDPISGHVSLYWYRQALGQGPEFLTYFNYEAQQDKSGLPNDRFSAERPEGSISTLTIQRTEQRDSAMYRCASSLVQAGGPRNEQYFGPGTRLTVT.

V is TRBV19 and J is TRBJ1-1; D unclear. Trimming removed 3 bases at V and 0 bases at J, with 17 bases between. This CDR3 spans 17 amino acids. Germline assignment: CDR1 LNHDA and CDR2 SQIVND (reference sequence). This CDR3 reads CASSISGVRVLNTEAFF. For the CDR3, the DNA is TGTGCCAGTAGTATTTCCGGGGTTAGAGTCCTGAACACTGAAGCTTTCTTT.

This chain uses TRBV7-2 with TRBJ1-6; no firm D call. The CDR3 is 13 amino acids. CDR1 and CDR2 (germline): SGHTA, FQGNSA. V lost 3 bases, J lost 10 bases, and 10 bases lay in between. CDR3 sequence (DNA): TGTGCCAGCAGCTTCTCAGTATTGTCACCCCTCCACTTT. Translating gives CASSFSVLSPLHF.

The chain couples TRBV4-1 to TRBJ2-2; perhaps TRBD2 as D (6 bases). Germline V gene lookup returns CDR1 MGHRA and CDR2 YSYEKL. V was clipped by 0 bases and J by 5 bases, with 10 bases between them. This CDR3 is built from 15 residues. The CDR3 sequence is CASSQDVGGTGELFF. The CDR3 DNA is TGCGCCAGCAGCCAAGATGTGGGGGGTACCGGGGAGCTGTTTTTT.

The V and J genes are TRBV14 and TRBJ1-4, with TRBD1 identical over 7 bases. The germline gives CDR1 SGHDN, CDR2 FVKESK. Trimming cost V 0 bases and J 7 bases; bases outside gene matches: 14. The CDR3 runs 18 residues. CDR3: CASSQEGTAELYGEKLFF. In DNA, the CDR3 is TGTGCCAGCAGCCAAGAAGGGACAGCGGAACTCTATGGTGAAAAACTGTTTTTT. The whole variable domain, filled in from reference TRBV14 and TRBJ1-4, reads EAGVTQFPSHSVIEKGQTVTLRCDPISGHDNLYWYRRVMGKEIKFLLHFVKESKQDESGMPNNRFLAERTGGTYSTLKVQPAELEDSGVYFCASSQEGTAELYGEKLFFGSGTQLSVL.

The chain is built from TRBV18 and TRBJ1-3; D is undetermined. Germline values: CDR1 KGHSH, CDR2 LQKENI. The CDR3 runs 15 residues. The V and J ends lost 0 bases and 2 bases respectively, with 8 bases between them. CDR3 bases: TGTGCCAGCTCACCACCGACACACACTGGAAACACCATATATTTT. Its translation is CASSPPTHTGNTIYF.

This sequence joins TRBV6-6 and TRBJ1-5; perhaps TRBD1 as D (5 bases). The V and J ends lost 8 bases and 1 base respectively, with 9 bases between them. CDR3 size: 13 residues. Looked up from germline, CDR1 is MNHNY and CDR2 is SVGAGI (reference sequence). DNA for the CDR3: TGTGCCAGCCAGGGCCAGAGCAATCAGCCCCAGCATTTT. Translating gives CASQGQSNQPQHF.

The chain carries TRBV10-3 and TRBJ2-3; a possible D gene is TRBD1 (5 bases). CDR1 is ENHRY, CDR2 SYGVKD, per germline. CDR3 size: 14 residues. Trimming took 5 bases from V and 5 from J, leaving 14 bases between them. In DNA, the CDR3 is TGTGCCATCAGTTGGGGCCGGGTTGGAGATACGCAGTATTTT. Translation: CAISWGRVGDTQYF.

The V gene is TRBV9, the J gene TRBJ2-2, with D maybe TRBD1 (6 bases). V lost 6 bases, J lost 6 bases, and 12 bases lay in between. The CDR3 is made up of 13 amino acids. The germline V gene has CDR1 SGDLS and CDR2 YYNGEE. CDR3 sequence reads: CASTRDIPGELFF. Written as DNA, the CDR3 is TGTGCCAGCACCCGGGACATACCCGGGGAGCTGTTTTTT.

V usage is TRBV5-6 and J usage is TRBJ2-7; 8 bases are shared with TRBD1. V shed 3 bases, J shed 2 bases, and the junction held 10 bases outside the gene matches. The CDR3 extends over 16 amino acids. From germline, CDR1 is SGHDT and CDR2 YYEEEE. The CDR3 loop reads CASSSPGQAGTYEQYF. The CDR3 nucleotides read TGTGCCAGCAGCTCCCCGGGACAGGCGGGCACCTACGAGCAGTACTTC.

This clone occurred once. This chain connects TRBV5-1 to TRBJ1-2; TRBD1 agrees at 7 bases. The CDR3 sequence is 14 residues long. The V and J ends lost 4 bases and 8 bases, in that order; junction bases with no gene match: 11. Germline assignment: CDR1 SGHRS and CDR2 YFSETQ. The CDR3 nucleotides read TGCGCCAGCAGCCCGACAGGGAATTCGGGAGGCTACACCTTC. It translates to CASSPTGNSGGYTF.

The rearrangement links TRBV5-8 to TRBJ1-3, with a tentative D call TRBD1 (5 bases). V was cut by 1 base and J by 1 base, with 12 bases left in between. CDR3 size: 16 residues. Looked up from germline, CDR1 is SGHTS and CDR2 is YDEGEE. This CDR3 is CASSLRQGTSGNTIYF. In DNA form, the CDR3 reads TGTGCCAGCAGCTTGCGTCAGGGTACTTCTGGAAACACCATATATTTT.

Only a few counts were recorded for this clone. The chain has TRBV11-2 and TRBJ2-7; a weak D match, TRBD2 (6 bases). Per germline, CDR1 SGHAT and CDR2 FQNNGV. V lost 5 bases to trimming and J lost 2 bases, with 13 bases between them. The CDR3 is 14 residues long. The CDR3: CASSPTTGAYEQYF. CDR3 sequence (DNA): TGTGCCAGCAGCCCAACCACGGGGGCCTACGAGCAGTACTTC. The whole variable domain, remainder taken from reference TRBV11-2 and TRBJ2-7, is EAGVAQSPRYKIIEKRQSVAFWCNPISGHATLYWYQQILGQGPKLLIQFQNNGVVDDSQLPKDRFSAERLKGVDSTLKIQPAKLEDSAVYLCASSPTTGAYEQYFGPGTRLTVT.

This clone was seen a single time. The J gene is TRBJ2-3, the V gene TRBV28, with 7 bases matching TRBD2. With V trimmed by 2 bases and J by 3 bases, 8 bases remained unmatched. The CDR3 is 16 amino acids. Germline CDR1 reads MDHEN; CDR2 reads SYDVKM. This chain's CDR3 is CASSLMGGPRTDTQYF. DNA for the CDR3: TGTGCCAGCAGTTTAATGGGAGGGCCCAGGACAGATACGCAGTATTTT.

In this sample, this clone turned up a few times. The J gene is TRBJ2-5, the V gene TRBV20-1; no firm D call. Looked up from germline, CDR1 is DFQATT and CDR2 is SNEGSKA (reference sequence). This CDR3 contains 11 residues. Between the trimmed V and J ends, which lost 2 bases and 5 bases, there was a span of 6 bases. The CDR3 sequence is CSARLRETQYF. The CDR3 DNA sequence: TGCAGTGCTAGATTGCGGGAGACCCAGTACTTC.

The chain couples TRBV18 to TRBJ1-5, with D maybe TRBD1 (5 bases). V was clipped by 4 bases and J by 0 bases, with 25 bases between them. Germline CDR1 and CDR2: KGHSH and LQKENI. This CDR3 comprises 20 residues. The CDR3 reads CASSLTPVGTPGGSNQPQHF. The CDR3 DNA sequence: TGTGCCAGCTCACTCACCCCGGTAGGGACCCCCGGGGGTAGCAATCAGCCCCAGCATTTT.

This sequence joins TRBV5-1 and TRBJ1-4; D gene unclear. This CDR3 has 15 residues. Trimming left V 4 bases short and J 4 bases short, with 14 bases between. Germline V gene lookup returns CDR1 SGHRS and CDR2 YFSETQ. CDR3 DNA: TGCGCCAGCAGCCCGACCAGGAATTATAATGAAAAACTGTTTTTT. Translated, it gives CASSPTRNYNEKLFF.

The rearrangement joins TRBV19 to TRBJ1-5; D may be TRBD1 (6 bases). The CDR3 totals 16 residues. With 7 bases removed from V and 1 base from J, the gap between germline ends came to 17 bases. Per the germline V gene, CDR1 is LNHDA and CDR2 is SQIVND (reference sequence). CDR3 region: CASTESGGASNQPQHF. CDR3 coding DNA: TGTGCCAGTACCGAGTCGGGGGGGGCGAGCAATCAGCCCCAGCATTTT.

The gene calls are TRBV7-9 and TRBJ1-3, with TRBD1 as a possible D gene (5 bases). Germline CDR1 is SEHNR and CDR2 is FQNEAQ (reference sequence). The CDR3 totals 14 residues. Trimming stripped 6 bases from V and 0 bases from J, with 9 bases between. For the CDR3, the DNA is TGTGCCAGCAGTCCGACAGTCTCTGGAAACACCATATATTTT. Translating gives CASSPTVSGNTIYF.

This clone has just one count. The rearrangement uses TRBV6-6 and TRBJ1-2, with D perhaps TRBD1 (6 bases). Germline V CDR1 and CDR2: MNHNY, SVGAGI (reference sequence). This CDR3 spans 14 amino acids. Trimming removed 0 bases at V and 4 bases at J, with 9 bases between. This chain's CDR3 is CASSYSMGAYGYTF. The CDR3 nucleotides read TGTGCCAGCAGTTACTCGATGGGGGCCTATGGCTACACCTTC.

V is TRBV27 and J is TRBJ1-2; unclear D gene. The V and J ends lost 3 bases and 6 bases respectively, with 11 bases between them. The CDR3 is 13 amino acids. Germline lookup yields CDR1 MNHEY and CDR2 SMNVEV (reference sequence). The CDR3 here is CASSFRGMDGYTF. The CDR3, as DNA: TGTGCCAGCAGTTTCCGGGGAATGGATGGCTACACCTTC.